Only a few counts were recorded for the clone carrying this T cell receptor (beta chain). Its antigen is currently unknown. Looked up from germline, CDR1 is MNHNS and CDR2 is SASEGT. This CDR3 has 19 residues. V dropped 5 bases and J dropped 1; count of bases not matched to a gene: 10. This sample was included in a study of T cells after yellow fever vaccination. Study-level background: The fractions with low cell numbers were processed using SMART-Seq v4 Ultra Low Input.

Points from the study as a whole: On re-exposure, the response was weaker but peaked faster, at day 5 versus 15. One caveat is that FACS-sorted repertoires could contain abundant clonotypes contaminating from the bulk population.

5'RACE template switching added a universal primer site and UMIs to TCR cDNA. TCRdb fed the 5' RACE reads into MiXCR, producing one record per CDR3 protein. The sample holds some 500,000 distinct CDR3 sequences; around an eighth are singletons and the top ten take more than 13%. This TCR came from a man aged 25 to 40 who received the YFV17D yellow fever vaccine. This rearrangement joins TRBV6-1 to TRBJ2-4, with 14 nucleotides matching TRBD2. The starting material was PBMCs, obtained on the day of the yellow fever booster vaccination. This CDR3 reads CASSPLTSGRARAKNIQYF. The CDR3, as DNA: TGTGCCAGCAGTCCGCTGACTAGCGGGAGGGCCCGGGCCAAAAACATTCAGTACTTC.